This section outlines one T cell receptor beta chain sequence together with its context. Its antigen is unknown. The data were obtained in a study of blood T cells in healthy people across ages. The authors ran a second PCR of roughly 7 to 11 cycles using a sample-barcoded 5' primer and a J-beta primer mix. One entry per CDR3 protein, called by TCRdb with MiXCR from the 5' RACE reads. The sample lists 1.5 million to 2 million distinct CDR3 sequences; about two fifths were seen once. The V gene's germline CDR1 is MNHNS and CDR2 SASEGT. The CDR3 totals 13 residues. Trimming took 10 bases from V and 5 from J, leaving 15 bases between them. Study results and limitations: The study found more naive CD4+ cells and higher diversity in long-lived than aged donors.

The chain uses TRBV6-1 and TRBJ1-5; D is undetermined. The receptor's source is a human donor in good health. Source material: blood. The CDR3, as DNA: TGTGCCACCGAGCTAAGGGCCGATCAGCCCCAGCATTTT. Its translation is CATELRADQPQHF.